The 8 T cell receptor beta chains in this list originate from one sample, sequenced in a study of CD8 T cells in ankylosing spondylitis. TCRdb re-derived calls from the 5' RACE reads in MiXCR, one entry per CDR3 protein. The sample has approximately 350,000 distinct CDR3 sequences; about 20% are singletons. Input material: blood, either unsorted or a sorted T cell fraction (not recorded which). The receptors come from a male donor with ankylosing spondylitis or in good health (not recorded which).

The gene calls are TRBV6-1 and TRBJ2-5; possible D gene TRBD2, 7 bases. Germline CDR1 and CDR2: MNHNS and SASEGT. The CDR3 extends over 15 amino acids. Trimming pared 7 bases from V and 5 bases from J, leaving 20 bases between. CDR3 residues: CASNLLGGPGETQYF. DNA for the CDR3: TGTGCCAGCAACCTCCTCGGGGGGCCGGGGGAGACCCAGTACTTC.

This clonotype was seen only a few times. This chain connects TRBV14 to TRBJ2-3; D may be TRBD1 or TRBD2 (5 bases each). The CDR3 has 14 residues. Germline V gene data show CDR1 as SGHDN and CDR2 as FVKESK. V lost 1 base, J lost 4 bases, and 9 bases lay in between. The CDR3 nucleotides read TGTGCCAGCAGCCAAGTTCAGGGACCAGATACGCAGTATTTT. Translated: CASSQVQGPDTQYF. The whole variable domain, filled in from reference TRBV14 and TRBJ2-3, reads EAGVTQFPSHSVIEKGQTVTLRCDPISGHDNLYWYRRVMGKEIKFLLHFVKESKQDESGMPNNRFLAERTGGTYSTLKVQPAELEDSGVYFCASSQVQGPDTQYFGPGTRLTVL.

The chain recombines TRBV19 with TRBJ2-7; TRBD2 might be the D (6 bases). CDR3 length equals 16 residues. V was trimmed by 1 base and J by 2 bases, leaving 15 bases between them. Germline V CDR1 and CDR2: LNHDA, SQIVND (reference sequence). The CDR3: CASSIVPGLLPYEQYF. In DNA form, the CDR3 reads TGTGCCAGTAGTATAGTTCCGGGACTTCTTCCCTACGAGCAGTACTTC.

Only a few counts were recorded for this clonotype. The CDR3 sequence: CASSLGEGASSYNEQFF. The CDR3 DNA is TGTGCCAGCAGCTTAGGGGAAGGGGCTTCGTCCTACAATGAGCAGTTCTTC. V usage is TRBV11-2 and J usage is TRBJ2-1; a weak D match, TRBD1 (5 bases). The germline V gene encodes CDR1 SGHAT and CDR2 FQNNGV. Trimming took 1 base from V and 1 from J, leaving 14 bases between them. The CDR3 length is 17 residues.

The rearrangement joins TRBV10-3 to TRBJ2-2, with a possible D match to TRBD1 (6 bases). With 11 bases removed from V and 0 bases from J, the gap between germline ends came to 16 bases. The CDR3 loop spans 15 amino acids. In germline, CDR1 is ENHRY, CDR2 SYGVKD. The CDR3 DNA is TGTGCCGGACGGACAGCGGCTACGAACACCGGGGAGCTGTTTTTT. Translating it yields CAGRTAATNTGELFF.

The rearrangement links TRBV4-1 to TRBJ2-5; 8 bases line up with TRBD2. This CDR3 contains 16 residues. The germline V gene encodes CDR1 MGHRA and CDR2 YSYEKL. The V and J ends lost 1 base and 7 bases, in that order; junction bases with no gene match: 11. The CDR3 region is CASSQAPGLEGGTQYF. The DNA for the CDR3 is TGCGCCAGCAGCCAAGCACCGGGACTAGAGGGAGGGACCCAGTACTTC.

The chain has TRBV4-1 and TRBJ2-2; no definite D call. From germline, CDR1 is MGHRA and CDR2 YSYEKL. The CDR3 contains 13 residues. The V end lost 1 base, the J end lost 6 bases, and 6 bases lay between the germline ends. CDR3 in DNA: TGCGCCAGCAGCCAAGGTGGCCCCGGGGAGCTGTTTTTT. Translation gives CASSQGGPGELFF.

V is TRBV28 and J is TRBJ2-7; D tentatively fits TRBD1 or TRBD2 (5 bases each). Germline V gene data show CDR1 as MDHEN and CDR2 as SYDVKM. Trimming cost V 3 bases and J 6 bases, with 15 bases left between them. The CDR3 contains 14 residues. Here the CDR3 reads CASSLAGSGGEQYF. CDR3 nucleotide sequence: TGTGCCAGCAGTTTGGCAGGGTCTGGGGGCGAGCAGTACTTC. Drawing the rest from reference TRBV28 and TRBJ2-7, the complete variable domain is DVKVTQSSRYLVKRTGEKVFLECVQDMDHENMFWYRQDPGLGLRLIYFSYDVKMKEKGDIPEGYSVSREKKERFSLILESASTNQTSMYLCASSLAGSGGEQYFGPGTRLTVT.